This T cell receptor (beta chain) was sequenced for a study of long-term antiretroviral therapy in people with HIV. Findings and caveats of the study: CDR3 lengths in HIV samples spanned a narrower range than controls.

immunoSEQ v3.0 was run at survey level. Some clones are missing from TCRdb's copy, which holds only in-frame ones; the method was immunoSEQ multiplex PCR. The sample has about 33,000 clones, over 60% seen once. Comments on this clone: The antigen is unknown.

Germline V CDR1 and CDR2: LNHNV, YYDKDF (reference sequence). This CDR3 has 15 residues. V lost 0 bases to trimming and J lost 3 bases, with 11 bases between them. V usage is TRBV15 and J usage is TRBJ1-2; maybe TRBD1 (5 bases). The sample here was unsorted PBMCs, taken 2 years after starting antiretroviral therapy. This receptor was identified in a woman aged 45-65 years with HIV. The CDR3 loop is CATSRDPQGHYGYTF. CDR3 in DNA: TGTGCCACCAGCAGAGATCCCCAGGGACACTATGGCTACACCTTC.